In this sample, the clone carrying this T cell receptor (beta chain) turned up a few times. The CDR3 length is 15 residues. Trimming removed 6 bases from V and 5 bases from J; junction bases left unmatched: 10. The sample originates from a study of T-cell memory formation after mild COVID-19. In TCRdb, the 5' RACE reads were re-called with MiXCR into one record per CDR3 protein. The table lists roughly 120,000 distinct CDR3 sequences, about 15% of them singletons. The source is an adult woman who had mild COVID-19 (a few samples of this study predate the infection). Cell type and time point are not known. The sequenced sample consisted of PBMCs or a T cell subset sorted from them (not recorded which). The chain links TRBV12-3 or TRBV12-4 to TRBJ1-5; 7 bases align to TRBD1. DNA for the CDR3: TGTGCCAGCAGACCGGGACAGCCCCCTCATCAGCCCCAGCATTTT. Translating gives CASRPGQPPHQPQHF.